One sample yielded the 16 T cell receptor beta chains listed below, sequenced in a study of cytomegalovirus exposure and HLA in healthy donors. PCR used 60 Vbeta primers and 13 Jbeta primers. The method was immunoSEQ multiplex PCR; TCRdb's version includes in-frame clones alone and lacks a portion of them. Of tens of thousands of clones in the sample, approximately 88% were seen once. Sequenced material: PBMCs. Source of these receptors: a man between 18 and 29 years old in good health and CMV-seronegative.

V usage is TRBV5-6 and J usage is TRBJ1-1; D is undetermined. Trimming left V 4 bases short and J 2 bases short, with 9 bases between. The CDR3 extends over 13 amino acids. Germline CDR1 and CDR2: SGHDT and YYEEEE. CDR3 coding DNA: TGTGCCAGCAGCCGTCCCTCTAACACTGAAGCTTTCTTT. As protein: CASSRPSNTEAFF. The complete variable domain, with remaining parts taken from reference TRBV5-6 and TRBJ1-1, reads DAGVTQSPTHLIKTRGQQVTLRCSPKSGHDTVSWYQQALGQGPQFIFQYYEEEERQRGNFPDRFSGHQFPNYSSELNVNALLLGDSALYLCASSRPSNTEAFFGQGTRLTVV.

The J gene is TRBJ1-1, the V gene TRBV5-1; D call uncertain. Between the trimmed V and J ends, which lost 0 bases and 4 bases, there was a span of 16 bases. CDR3 length: 16 residues. CDR1 and CDR2 from the germline V gene are SGHRS and YFSETQ. CDR3 in amino acids: CASSLDSKTPGTEAFF. Written as DNA, the CDR3 is TGCGCCAGCAGCTTGGATAGTAAAACCCCGGGCACTGAAGCTTTCTTT.

This clone was recorded once. The chain combines TRBV14 with TRBJ1-2; TRBD1 might be the D (5 bases). The V and J ends lost 1 base and 8 bases respectively, with 14 bases between them. The V gene's germline CDR1 is SGHDN and CDR2 FVKESK. CDR3 length equals 14 residues. As DNA, the CDR3 is TGTGCCAGCAGCCAAGTCGCGGGGGTCCACGGCTACACCTTC. As protein: CASSQVAGVHGYTF.

This chain uses TRBV6-5 with TRBJ2-7; the D gene is possibly TRBD1 (6 bases). CDR1 is MNHEY and CDR2 is SVGAGI in the germline V gene. Trimming left V 6 bases short and J 0 bases short, with 12 bases between. The CDR3 spans 14 residues. The CDR3 loop reads CASRKGTPSYEQYF. The CDR3 nucleotides are TGTGCCAGCAGGAAAGGGACACCCTCCTACGAGCAGTACTTC.

The table lists this clone with a count of one. This sequence joins TRBV19 and TRBJ1-6; a weak D match, TRBD1 (6 bases). CDR1 is LNHDA, CDR2 SQIVND, per germline (reference sequence). The CDR3 contains 15 residues. V lost 3 bases and J lost 7, with 13 bases in between. CDR3 nucleotides: TGTGCCAGTAGTATCGGGCCGGGGACAAATTCACCCCTCCACTTT. This gives the protein CASSIGPGTNSPLHF.

This sequence joins TRBV28 and TRBJ1-6; maybe TRBD1 (5 bases). The CDR3 covers 15 residues. The ends were cut back, 6 bases at V and 6 bases at J, with 15 bases in the middle. Germline CDR1 and CDR2: MDHEN and SYDVKM. The CDR3 DNA follows: TGTGCCAGCAGCCTACGGGGGGGAGGTAATTCACCCCTCCACTTT. Translation gives CASSLRGGGNSPLHF.

This sequence joins TRBV14 and TRBJ2-5; D possibly corresponds to TRBD1 (5 bases). Germline assignment: CDR1 SGHDN and CDR2 FVKESK. There are 14 residues in the CDR3. The V end lost 3 bases, the J end lost 2 bases, and 10 bases lay between the germline ends. The CDR3 nucleotides read TGTGCCAGCAGCCAGAGGACATATCAAGAGACCCAGTACTTC. Its translation: CASSQRTYQETQYF.

DNA of the CDR3: TGTGCCAGCAGTGAAACGACTAACCAAGAGACCCAGTACTTC. It codes for CASSETTNQETQYF. The rearrangement joins TRBV25-1 to TRBJ2-5; tentative D call: TRBD2 (5 bases). V lost 2 bases and J 0 bases, leaving 7 bases between the germline ends. Germline CDR1 is MGHDK and CDR2 is SYGVNS. The CDR3 loop spans 14 amino acids.

For this clone: Other nucleotide sequences in the sample specify the same CDR3. The CDR3 coding sequence is TGTGCCAGCAGCTTGGGAGGTAGCAATCAGCCCCAGCATTTT. It yields the protein CASSLGGSNQPQHF. This sequence joins TRBV5-6 and TRBJ1-5; D not resolved. Trimming removed 0 bases from V and 0 bases from J, with 4 bases in between. This CDR3 is built from 14 residues. In germline, CDR1 is SGHDT, CDR2 YYEEEE.

The CDR3 reads CAGAPGLAGTDTQYF. The CDR3 region has the DNA TGTGCCGGGGCCCCGGGACTAGCGGGCACAGATACGCAGTATTTT. The chain carries TRBV9 and TRBJ2-3, with 11 bases aligning to TRBD2. The germline V gene has CDR1 SGDLS and CDR2 YYNGEE. Trimming cost V 10 bases and J 1 base; bases outside gene matches: 8. The CDR3 contains 15 residues.

V gene TRBV10-2 combines with J gene TRBJ2-7; 9 nucleotides line up with TRBD1. The CDR3 loop spans 14 amino acids. Germline V gives CDR1 WSHSY, CDR2 SAAADI. V shed 6 bases, J shed 3 bases, and the junction held 6 bases outside the gene matches. CDR3: CASSPGQGIYEQYF. The CDR3 DNA reads as TGCGCCAGCAGCCCAGGACAGGGGATCTACGAGCAGTACTTC.

The genes are TRBV6-5 and TRBJ1-5; the D is unclear. Trimming stripped 0 bases from V and 3 bases from J, with 6 bases between. Germline assignment: CDR1 MNHEY and CDR2 SVGAGI. The CDR3 contains 14 residues. CDR3 loop: CASSYSPLNQPQHF. The CDR3, as DNA: TGTGCCAGCAGTTACTCTCCCCTCAATCAGCCCCAGCATTTT.

J is TRBJ2-1 and V is TRBV2; D might be TRBD2 (6 bases). The germline gives CDR1 SNHLY, CDR2 FYNNEI. Trimming took off 6 bases at V and 6 bases at J, with 12 bases between the two ends. CDR3 size: 13 residues. The CDR3 here is CASRDPGGNEQFF. The CDR3 region has the DNA TGTGCCAGCAGGGACCCCGGGGGCAATGAGCAGTTCTTC. Full variable domain (rest looked up from reference TRBV2 and TRBJ2-1): EPEVTQTPSHQVTQMGQEVILRCVPISNHLYFYWYRQILGQKVEFLVSFYNNEISEKSEIFDDQFSVERPDGSNFTLKIRSTKLEDSAMYFCASRDPGGNEQFFGPGTRLTVL.

The CDR3 reads CASSPYTNGDGYTF. CDR3 bases: TGTGCCAGCAGCCCTTATACCAACGGGGATGGCTACACCTTC. The V call is TRBV7-2, the J call TRBJ1-2; D is unclear. The V and J ends lost 5 bases and 6 bases respectively, with 16 bases between them. Germline V lookup: CDR1 SGHTA, CDR2 FQGNSA. This CDR3 has 14 amino acids. The full variable domain, completed using reference TRBV7-2 and TRBJ1-2, is GAGVSQSPSNKVTEKGKDVELRCDPISGHTALYWYRQSLGQGLEFLIYFQGNSAPDKSGLPSDRFSAERTGGSVSTLTIQRTQQEDSAVYLCASSPYTNGDGYTFGSGTRLTVV.

In its sample, this clone was seen a few times. The rearrangement uses TRBV7-9 and TRBJ2-6, with D tentatively TRBD2 (5 bases). V lost 1 base and J 2 bases, leaving 6 bases between the germline ends. The germline V gene has CDR1 SEHNR and CDR2 FQNEAQ (reference sequence). This CDR3 has 15 amino acids. CDR3 amino acids: CASSLEAAGANVLTF. In nucleotides, the CDR3 is TGTGCCAGCAGCTTAGAAGCGGCTGGGGCCAACGTCCTGACTTTC.

This sequence joins TRBV19 and TRBJ2-5; D is undetermined. Germline assignment: CDR1 LNHDA and CDR2 SQIVND (reference sequence). This CDR3 spans 14 amino acids. V gave up 1 base and J gave up 2 bases, with 8 bases separating them. The DNA of the CDR3 is TGTGCCAGTAGTATAGCATCAGAACAAGAGACCCAGTACTTC. It specifies CASSIASEQETQYF.